A selection of T cell receptor beta chains follows, all from one sample in a study of Graves' ophthalmopathy and Graves' hyperthyroidism. One entry per CDR3 protein results from TCRdb running MiXCR on the multiplex PCR reads. This table has 200,000 to 250,000 distinct CDR3 sequences, approximately 28% appearing once. Sequenced sample: peripheral blood. These receptors originate from a man aged 45-60 years with Graves' ophthalmopathy. CDR3s include the opening cysteine and the closing phenylalanine or tryptophan. The D gene is left open where the match is weak. Clone size is shown for a subset of rows, as once, few, many or a class of expanded clone.

v_gene: TRBV28
j_gene: TRBJ2-2
abundance: many
d_gene: .
CDR3aa: CATASGTYYTGELFF
CDR3nt: TGTGCCACCGCCTCGGGGACCTACTACACCGGGGAGCTGTTTTTT

v_gene: TRBV6-4
j_gene: TRBJ1-2
abundance: many
d_gene: .
CDR3aa: CASPYSNYGYTF
CDR3nt: TGTGCCAGCCCTTATTCGAACTATGGCTACACCTTC

v_gene: TRBV28
j_gene: TRBJ1-1
abundance: .
d_gene: .
CDR3aa: CASSLTTTEAFF
CDR3nt: TGTGCCAGCAGTTTAACCACCACTGAAGCTTTCTTT

v_gene: TRBV12-3/TRBV12-4
j_gene: TRBJ1-1
abundance: .
d_gene: .
CDR3aa: CASSFRTSHSPLNTEAFF
CDR3nt: TGTGCCAGCAGTTTTCGCACCTCCCACTCCCCATTGAACACTGAAGCTTTCTTT

v_gene: TRBV7-2
j_gene: TRBJ2-5
abundance: .
d_gene: .
CDR3aa: CASSLAQGPQYF
CDR3nt: TGTGCCAGCAGCTTAGCGCAGGGGCCCCAGTACTTC

v_gene: TRBV20-1
j_gene: TRBJ1-6
abundance: .
d_gene: .
CDR3aa: CSARDDEDLANNSPLHF
CDR3nt: TGCAGTGCTAGAGATGACGAGGACCTAGCGAATAATTCACCCCTCCACTTT

v_gene: TRBV6-1
j_gene: TRBJ2-2
abundance: many
d_gene: TRBD2
CDR3aa: CASSLLSGERTGELFF
CDR3nt: TGTGCCAGCAGCCTCCTTAGCGGGGAGAGGACCGGGGAGCTGTTTTTT

v_gene: TRBV15
j_gene: TRBJ1-5
abundance: many
d_gene: TRBD1
CDR3aa: CATSRGPGQGPFHQPQHF
CDR3nt: TGTGCCACCAGCAGGGGGCCGGGACAGGGGCCCTTCCATCAGCCCCAGCATTTT

v_gene: TRBV12-3/TRBV12-4
j_gene: TRBJ2-5
abundance: .
d_gene: .
CDR3aa: CASGLRRRQETQYF
CDR3nt: TGTGCCAGCGGCCTACGGAGGCGCCAAGAGACCCAGTACTTC

v_gene: TRBV7-2
j_gene: TRBJ1-2
abundance: many
d_gene: .
CDR3aa: CASSLSWAGTNYGYTF
CDR3nt: TGTGCCAGCAGCTTAAGCTGGGCAGGAACGAACTATGGCTACACCTTC

v_gene: TRBV12-3/TRBV12-4
j_gene: TRBJ1-6
abundance: many
d_gene: TRBD1
CDR3aa: CASSLVFSGTGVSPLHF
CDR3nt: TGTGCCAGCAGTTTAGTGTTCTCTGGGACAGGGGTCTCACCCCTCCACTTT

v_gene: TRBV28
j_gene: TRBJ1-1
abundance: .
d_gene: .
CDR3aa: CASSSREGWNTEAFF
CDR3nt: TGTGCCAGCAGTTCCCGTGAAGGGTGGAACACTGAAGCTTTCTTT

v_gene: TRBV9
j_gene: TRBJ2-7
abundance: many
d_gene: TRBD1
CDR3aa: CASSVTGQGTYEQYF
CDR3nt: TGTGCCAGCAGCGTGACGGGACAGGGGACCTACGAGCAGTACTTC

v_gene: TRBV7-8
j_gene: TRBJ2-7
abundance: .
d_gene: .
CDR3aa: CASRQLGGTSPYEQYF
CDR3nt: TGTGCCAGCCGACAGTTGGGCGGGACGTCACCCTACGAGCAGTACTTC

v_gene: TRBV14
j_gene: TRBJ2-7
abundance: many
d_gene: .
CDR3aa: CASSQDQTESEAKEQYF
CDR3nt: TGTGCCAGCAGCCAAGATCAAACAGAGTCAGAAGCGAAGGAGCAGTACTTC

v_gene: TRBV14
j_gene: TRBJ2-3
abundance: many
d_gene: TRBD2
CDR3aa: CASSTTSGRSTDTQYF
CDR3nt: TGTGCCAGCAGCACTACTAGCGGGAGATCGACAGATACGCAGTATTTT

v_gene: TRBV29-1
j_gene: TRBJ2-7
abundance: many
d_gene: TRBD2
CDR3aa: CSVEGSAGAKSQEQYF
CDR3nt: TGCAGCGTTGAGGGTTCCGCGGGAGCAAAATCTCAGGAGCAGTACTTC

v_gene: TRBV15
j_gene: TRBJ2-7
abundance: .
d_gene: .
CDR3aa: CATSSAISYEQYF
CDR3nt: TGTGCCACCAGCAGTGCCATCTCCTACGAGCAGTACTTC

v_gene: TRBV19
j_gene: TRBJ2-2
abundance: many
d_gene: .
CDR3aa: CASSMGAPGTGELFF
CDR3nt: TGTGCCAGTAGTATGGGGGCTCCGGGAACCGGGGAGCTGTTTTTT

v_gene: TRBV6-1
j_gene: TRBJ1-1
abundance: few
d_gene: TRBD1
CDR3aa: CASTRTGGTEAFF
CDR3nt: TGTGCCAGCACCCGGACAGGGGGCACTGAAGCTTTCTTT

v_gene: TRBV4-1
j_gene: TRBJ2-6
abundance: many
d_gene: .
CDR3aa: CASSQALMGAQSGANVLTF
CDR3nt: TGCGCCAGCAGCCAAGCCCTAATGGGGGCGCAATCTGGGGCCAACGTCCTGACTTTC

v_gene: TRBV28
j_gene: TRBJ2-2
abundance: many
d_gene: TRBD2
CDR3aa: CASRASGRVSTGELFF
CDR3nt: TGTGCCAGCAGGGCAAGCGGGAGGGTATCCACCGGGGAGCTGTTTTTT

v_gene: TRBV12-3/TRBV12-4
j_gene: TRBJ1-1
abundance: few
d_gene: .
CDR3aa: CASSSTVGWGEAFF
CDR3nt: TGTGCCAGCAGTTCGACTGTAGGGTGGGGTGAAGCTTTCTTT

v_gene: TRBV6-6
j_gene: TRBJ2-7
abundance: many
d_gene: TRBD1
CDR3aa: CASSSGTAVYEQYF
CDR3nt: TGTGCCAGCAGTTCCGGGACAGCCGTCTACGAGCAGTACTTC

v_gene: TRBV18
j_gene: TRBJ2-7
abundance: few
d_gene: .
CDR3aa: CASSPLTLPQYF
CDR3nt: TGTGCCAGCTCACCCCTCACCCTTCCTCAGTACTTC

v_gene: TRBV24-1
j_gene: TRBJ2-7
abundance: many
d_gene: .
CDR3aa: CATSPGPSYEQYF
CDR3nt: TGTGCCACCAGCCCGGGCCCTTCCTACGAGCAGTACTTC

v_gene: TRBV29-1
j_gene: TRBJ2-5
abundance: many
d_gene: .
CDR3aa: CSASGTPQETQYF
CDR3nt: TGCAGCGCCTCCGGGACACCCCAAGAGACCCAGTACTTC

v_gene: TRBV12-3/TRBV12-4
j_gene: TRBJ2-2
abundance: many
d_gene: .
CDR3aa: CASKGRRDGELFF
CDR3nt: TGTGCCAGCAAAGGCAGGCGAGACGGGGAGCTGTTTTTT

v_gene: TRBV15
j_gene: TRBJ1-1
abundance: once
d_gene: .
CDR3aa: CATSTGTANTEAFF
CDR3nt: TGTGCCACCAGCACCGGGACCGCGAACACTGAAGCTTTCTTT

v_gene: TRBV6-2/TRBV6-3
j_gene: TRBJ1-1
abundance: few
d_gene: TRBD1
CDR3aa: CASSYSGDREAFF
CDR3nt: TGTGCCAGCAGTTACTCGGGGGACAGGGAAGCTTTCTTT